Listed below are T cell receptor beta chains from one sample, sequenced in a study of OX40 agonist ivuxolimab in advanced cancers. This table comes from immunoSEQ multiplex PCR, and its TCRdb copy is limited to in-frame clones, with some not included. This repertoire shows about 59,000 clones, approximately 87% found once; its top ten account for around 2%. The sample consisted of CD4+ or CD8+ T cells sorted from blood, taken in a trial of the OX40 agonist ivuxolimab. These receptors all come from an adult with an advanced solid tumor such as melanoma, head and neck, liver or kidney cancer. CDR3s include the opening cysteine and the closing phenylalanine or tryptophan.

TRBV19	TRBJ2-7	CASSTSGTSGSSYEQYF
TRBV2	TRBJ1-1	CASRSGQRRVTEAFF
TRBV5-1	TRBJ1-1	CASSRGTANTEAFF
TRBV5-1	TRBJ1-2	CASSFGGVGDGYTF
TRBV6-1	TRBJ2-1	CASSNLLEQFF
TRBV5-1	TRBJ1-1	CASSLEGTLSFF
TRBV18	TRBJ1-2	CASSPGQERGYTF
TRBV30	TRBJ1-1	CAWNRPGGTEAFF
TRBV9	TRBJ2-5	CASSVAVQGAQETQYF
TRBV4-1	TRBJ2-5	CASSQVNLISQETQYF
TRBV14	TRBJ2-7	CASSQEGEQYF
TRBV30	TRBJ1-1	CAWGLMNTEAFF
TRBV19	TRBJ1-5	CASTQGNRISNQPQHF
TRBV30	TRBJ2-7	CAWSVGLEGGEQYF
TRBV11-2	TRBJ2-3	CASSLLAGGRDTQYF
TRBV6-1	TRBJ1-1	CASSETDRAFF
TRBV14	TRBJ2-7	CASSLLDRGFGYEQYF
TRBV28	TRBJ2-2	CASSITGGRTGELFF
TRBV5-4	TRBJ2-5	CASSFSGAQETQYF
TRBV5-1	TRBJ1-1	CASSLRQTGLDTEAFF